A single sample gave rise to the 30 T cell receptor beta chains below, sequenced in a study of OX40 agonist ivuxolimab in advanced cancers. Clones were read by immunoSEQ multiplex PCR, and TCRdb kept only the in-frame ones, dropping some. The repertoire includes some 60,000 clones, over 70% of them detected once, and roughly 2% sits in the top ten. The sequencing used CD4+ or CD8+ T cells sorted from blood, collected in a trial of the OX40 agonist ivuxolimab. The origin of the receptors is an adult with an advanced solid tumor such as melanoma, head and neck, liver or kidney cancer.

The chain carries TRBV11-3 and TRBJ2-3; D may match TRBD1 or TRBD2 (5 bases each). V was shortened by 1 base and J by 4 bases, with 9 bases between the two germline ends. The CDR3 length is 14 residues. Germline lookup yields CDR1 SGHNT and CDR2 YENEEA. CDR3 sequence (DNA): TGTGCCAGCAGCTTAGGACTGGGGGCAGATACGCAGTATTTT. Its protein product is CASSLGLGADTQYF.

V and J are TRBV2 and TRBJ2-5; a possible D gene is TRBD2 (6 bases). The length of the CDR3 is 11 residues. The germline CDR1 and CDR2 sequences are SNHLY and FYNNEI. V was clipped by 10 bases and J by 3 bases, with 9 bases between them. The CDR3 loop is CATGREETQYF. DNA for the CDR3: TGTGCCACCGGGAGAGAAGAGACCCAGTACTTC.

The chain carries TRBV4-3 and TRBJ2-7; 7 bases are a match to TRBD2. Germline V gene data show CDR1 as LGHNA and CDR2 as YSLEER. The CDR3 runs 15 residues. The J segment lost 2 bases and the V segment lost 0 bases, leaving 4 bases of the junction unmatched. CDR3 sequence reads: CASSQESGEAYEQYF. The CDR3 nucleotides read TGCGCCAGCAGCCAAGAGAGCGGGGAGGCCTACGAGCAGTACTTC.

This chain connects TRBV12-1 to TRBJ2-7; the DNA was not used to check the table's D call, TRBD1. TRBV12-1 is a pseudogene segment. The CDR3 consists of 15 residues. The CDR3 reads CASSFVPGQPYEQYF. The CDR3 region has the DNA TGTGCCAGCAGCTTTGTTCCGGGACAACCCTACGAGCAGTACTTC.

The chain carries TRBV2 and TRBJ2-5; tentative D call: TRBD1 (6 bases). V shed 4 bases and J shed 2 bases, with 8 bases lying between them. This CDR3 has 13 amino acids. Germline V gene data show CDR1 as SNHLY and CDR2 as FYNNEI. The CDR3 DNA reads TGTGCCAGCAGTGCCGACAGGCAAGAGACCCAGTACTTC. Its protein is CASSADRQETQYF.

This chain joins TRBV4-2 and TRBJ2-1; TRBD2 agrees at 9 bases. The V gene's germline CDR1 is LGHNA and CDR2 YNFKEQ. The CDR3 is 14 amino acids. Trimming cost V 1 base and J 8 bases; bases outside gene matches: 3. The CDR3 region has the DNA TGTGCCAGCAGCCAAGTAGCGGGAGAGGATGAGCAGTTCTTC. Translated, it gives CASSQVAGEDEQFF.

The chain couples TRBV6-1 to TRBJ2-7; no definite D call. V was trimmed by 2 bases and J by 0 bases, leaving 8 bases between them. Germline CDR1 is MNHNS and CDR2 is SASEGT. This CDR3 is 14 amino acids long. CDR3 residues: CASSERSASYEQYF. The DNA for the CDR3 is TGTGCCAGCAGTGAAAGAAGTGCCTCCTACGAGCAGTACTTC.

CDR3 sequence: CASSIQGIDGYTF. The DNA for the CDR3 is TGCGCCAGCAGCATACAGGGGATCGATGGCTACACCTTC. The rearrangement links TRBV5-1 to TRBJ1-2, with 7 bases lining up with TRBD1. Per germline, CDR1 SGHRS and CDR2 YFSETQ. This CDR3 contains 13 residues. The ends lost 4 bases at V and 6 bases at J; junction bases unmatched: 6.

CDR3 region: CASSHDGEKLFF. CDR3 bases: TGTGCCAGCAGCCATGATGGTGAAAAACTGTTTTTT. The chain recombines TRBV7-9 with TRBJ1-4, with D unclear. This CDR3 comprises 12 residues. Germline CDR1 reads SEHNR; CDR2 reads FQNEAQ (reference sequence). V dropped 5 bases and J dropped 7 bases, with 8 bases sitting between them.

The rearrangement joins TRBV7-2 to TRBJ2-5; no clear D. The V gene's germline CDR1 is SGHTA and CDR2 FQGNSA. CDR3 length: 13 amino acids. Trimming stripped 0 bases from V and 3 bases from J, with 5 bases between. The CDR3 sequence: CASSLAREETQYF. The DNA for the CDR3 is TGTGCCAGCAGCTTAGCGCGAGAAGAGACCCAGTACTTC.

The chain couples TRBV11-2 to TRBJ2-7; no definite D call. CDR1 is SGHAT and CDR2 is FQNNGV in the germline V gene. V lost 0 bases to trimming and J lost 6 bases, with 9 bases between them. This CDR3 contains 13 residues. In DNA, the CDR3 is TGTGCCAGCAGCTTAGAGTCCGCCTCCGAGCAGTACTTC. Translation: CASSLESASEQYF.

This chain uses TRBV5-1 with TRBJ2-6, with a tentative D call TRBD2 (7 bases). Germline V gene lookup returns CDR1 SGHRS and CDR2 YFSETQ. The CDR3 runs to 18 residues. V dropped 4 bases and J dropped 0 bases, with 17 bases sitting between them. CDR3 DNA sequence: TGCGCCAGCAGCCCAGGGGCTAGCGGACGCTCTGGGGCCAACGTCCTGACTTTC. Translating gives CASSPGASGRSGANVLTF.

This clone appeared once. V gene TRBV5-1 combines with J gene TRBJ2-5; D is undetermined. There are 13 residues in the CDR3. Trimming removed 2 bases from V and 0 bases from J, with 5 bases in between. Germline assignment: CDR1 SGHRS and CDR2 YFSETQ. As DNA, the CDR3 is TGCGCCAGCAGCTTCTCCGACCAAGAGACCCAGTACTTC. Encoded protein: CASSFSDQETQYF.

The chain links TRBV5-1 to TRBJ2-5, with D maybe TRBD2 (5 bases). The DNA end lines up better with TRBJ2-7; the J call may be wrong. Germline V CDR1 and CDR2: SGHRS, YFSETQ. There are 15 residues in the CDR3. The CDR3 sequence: CASSQSGSTKDEQYF. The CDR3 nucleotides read TGCGCCAGCAGCCAAAGCGGCAGTACCAAGGACGAGCAGTACTTC.

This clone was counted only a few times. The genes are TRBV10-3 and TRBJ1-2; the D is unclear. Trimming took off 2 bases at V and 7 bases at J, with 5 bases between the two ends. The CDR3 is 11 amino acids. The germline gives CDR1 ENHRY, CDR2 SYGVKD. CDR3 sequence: CAISEGLGYTF. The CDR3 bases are TGTGCCATCAGTGAGGGTCTTGGCTACACCTTC.

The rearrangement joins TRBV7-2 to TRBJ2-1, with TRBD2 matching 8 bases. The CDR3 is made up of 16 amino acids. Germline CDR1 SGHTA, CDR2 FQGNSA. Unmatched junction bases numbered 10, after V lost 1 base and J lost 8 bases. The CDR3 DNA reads TGTGCCAGCAGCTTAGATAGCTCGGGACTAGTATATGAGCAGTTCTTC. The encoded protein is CASSLDSSGLVYEQFF.

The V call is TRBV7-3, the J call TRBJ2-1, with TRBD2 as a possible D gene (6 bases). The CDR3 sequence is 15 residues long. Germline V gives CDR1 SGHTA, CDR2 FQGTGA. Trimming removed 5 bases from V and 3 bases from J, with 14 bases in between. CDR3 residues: CASSPFAGNYNEQFF. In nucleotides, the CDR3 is TGTGCCAGCAGCCCCTTTGCGGGGAACTACAATGAGCAGTTCTTC.

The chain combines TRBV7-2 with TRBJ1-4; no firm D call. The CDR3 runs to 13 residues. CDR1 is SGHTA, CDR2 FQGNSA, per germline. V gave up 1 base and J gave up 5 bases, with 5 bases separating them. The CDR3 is CASSLVGNEKLFF. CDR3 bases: TGTGCCAGCAGCTTAGTAGGAAATGAAAAACTGTTTTTT.

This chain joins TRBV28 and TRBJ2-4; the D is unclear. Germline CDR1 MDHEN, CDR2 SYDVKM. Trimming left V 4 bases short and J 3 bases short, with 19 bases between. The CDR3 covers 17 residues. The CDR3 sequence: CASSSHPGPLGKNIQYF. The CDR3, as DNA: TGTGCCAGCAGTTCCCATCCGGGCCCACTTGGCAAAAACATTCAGTACTTC.

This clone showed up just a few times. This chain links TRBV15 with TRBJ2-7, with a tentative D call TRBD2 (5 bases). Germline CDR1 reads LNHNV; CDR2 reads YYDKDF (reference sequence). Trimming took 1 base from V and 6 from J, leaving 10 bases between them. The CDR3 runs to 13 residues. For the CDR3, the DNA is TGTGCCACCAGCAGAGCCCGGACTCCCGAGCAGTACTTC. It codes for CATSRARTPEQYF. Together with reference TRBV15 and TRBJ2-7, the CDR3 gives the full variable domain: DAMVIQNPRYQVTQFGKPVTLSCSQTLNHNVMYWYQQKSSQAPKLLFHYYDKDFNNEADTPDNFQSRRPNTSFCFLDIRSPGLGDTAMYLCATSRARTPEQYFGPGTRLTVT.

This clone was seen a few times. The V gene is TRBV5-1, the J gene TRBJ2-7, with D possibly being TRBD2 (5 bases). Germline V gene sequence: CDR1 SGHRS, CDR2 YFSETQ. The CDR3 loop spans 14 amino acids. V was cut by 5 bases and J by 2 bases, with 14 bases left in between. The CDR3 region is CASSPEDSAYEQYF. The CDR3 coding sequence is TGCGCCAGCAGTCCGGAGGACTCCGCCTACGAGCAGTACTTC.

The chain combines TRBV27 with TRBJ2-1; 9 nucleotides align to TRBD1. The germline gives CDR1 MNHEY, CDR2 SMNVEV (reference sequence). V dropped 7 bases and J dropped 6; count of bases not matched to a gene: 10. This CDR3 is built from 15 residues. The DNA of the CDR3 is TGTGCCAGCACGCCGGGACAGGGATTCCCCAATGAGCAGTTCTTC. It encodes CASTPGQGFPNEQFF.

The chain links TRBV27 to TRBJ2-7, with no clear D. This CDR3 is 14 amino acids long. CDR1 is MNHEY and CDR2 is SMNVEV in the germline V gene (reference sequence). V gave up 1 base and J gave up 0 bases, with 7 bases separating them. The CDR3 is CASSLFESSYEQYF. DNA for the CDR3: TGTGCCAGCAGTTTATTTGAGTCCTCCTACGAGCAGTACTTC.

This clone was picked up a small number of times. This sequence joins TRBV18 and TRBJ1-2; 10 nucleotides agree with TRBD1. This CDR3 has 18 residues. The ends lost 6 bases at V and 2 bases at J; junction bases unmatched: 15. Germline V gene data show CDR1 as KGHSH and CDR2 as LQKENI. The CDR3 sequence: CASSHQMGQGPDNYGYTF. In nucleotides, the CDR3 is TGTGCCAGCTCGCACCAGATGGGACAGGGGCCCGACAACTATGGCTACACCTTC.

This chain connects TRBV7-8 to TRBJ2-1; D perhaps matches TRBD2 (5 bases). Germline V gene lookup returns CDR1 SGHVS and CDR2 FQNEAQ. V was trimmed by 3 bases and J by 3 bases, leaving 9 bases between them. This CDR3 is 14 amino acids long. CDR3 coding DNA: TGTGCCAGCAGCTTTGGCGGGTACTACAATGAGCAGTTCTTC. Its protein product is CASSFGGYYNEQFF.

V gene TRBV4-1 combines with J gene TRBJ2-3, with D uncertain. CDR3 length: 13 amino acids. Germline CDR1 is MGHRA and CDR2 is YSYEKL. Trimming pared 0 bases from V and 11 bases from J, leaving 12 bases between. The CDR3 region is CASSQDSGTGQYF. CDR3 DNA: TGCGCCAGCAGCCAAGATTCGGGTACGGGGCAGTATTTT.

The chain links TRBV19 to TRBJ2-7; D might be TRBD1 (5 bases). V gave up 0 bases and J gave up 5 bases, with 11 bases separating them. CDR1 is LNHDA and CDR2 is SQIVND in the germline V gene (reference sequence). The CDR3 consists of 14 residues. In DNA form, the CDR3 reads TGTGCCAGTAGTATAGATGTCAGGGTCGACGAGCAGTACTTC. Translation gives CASSIDVRVDEQYF.

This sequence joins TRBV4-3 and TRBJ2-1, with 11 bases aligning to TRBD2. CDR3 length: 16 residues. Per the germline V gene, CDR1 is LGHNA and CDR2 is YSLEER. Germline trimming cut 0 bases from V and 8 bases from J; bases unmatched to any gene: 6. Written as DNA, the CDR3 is TGCGCCAGCAGCCAAGATCGCCTAGCGGGAGGCCATGAGCAGTTCTTC. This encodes CASSQDRLAGGHEQFF.

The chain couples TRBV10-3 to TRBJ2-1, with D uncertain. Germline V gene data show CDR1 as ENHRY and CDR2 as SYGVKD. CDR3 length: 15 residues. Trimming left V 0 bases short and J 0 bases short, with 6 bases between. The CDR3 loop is CAISESGGSYNEQFF. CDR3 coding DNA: TGTGCCATCAGTGAGTCCGGTGGCTCCTACAATGAGCAGTTCTTC.

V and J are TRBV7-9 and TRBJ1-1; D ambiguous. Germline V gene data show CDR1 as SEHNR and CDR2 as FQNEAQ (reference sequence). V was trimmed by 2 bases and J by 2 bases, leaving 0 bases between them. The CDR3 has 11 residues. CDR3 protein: CASSLNTEAFF. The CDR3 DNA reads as TGTGCCAGCAGCTTAAACACTGAAGCTTTCTTT.